By share, the clone carrying this TCR beta chain ranks as medium-sized. Its antigen is still unknown. Amplification of the TCR beta CDR3 was achieved through multiplex PCR with 32 V and 13 J primers. TCRdb passed the multiplex PCR reads through MiXCR, listing each CDR3 protein once. The sample lists about 5,700 distinct CDR3 sequences, 20% to 25% occurring once. Template material comprised bulk tumor genomic DNA at 500 to 650 ng per sample. During surgery, several far-apart biopsies were obtained from every primary tumor. Curative surgical treatment was performed in patients who had newly diagnosed, untreated non-small cell lung cancer. Having surgery with curative intent, the donors were patients newly diagnosed with non-small cell lung cancer. This entry comes from a study of immune heterogeneity within non-small cell lung tumors. For the study at large: The composition of the tumors was a few squamous cell carcinomas, 9 to 11 non-squamous carcinomas and 1 not otherwise specified.

Notes on the study in general: Recurrence of identical dominant CDR3 beta clonotypes was observed across intrapatient tumor sites, concomitant with site-unique high-frequency clones. Patients largely differed in their high-frequency T-cell receptor beta clonotypes.

Germline V gene data show CDR1 as LGHNA and CDR2 as YSLEER. This CDR3 has 15 amino acids. With V trimmed by 5 bases and J by 7 bases, 8 bases remained unmatched. This clonotype was sampled from a woman in her sixties or seventies with non-small cell lung cancer. The chain combines TRBV4-3 with TRBJ2-1, with 10 positions matching TRBD2. The sequenced sample was lung tumor tissue. The DNA for the CDR3 is TGCGCCAGCAGCAGGACTAGCGGCTACCTTAATGAGCAGTTCTTC. Protein sequence: CASSRTSGYLNEQFF.